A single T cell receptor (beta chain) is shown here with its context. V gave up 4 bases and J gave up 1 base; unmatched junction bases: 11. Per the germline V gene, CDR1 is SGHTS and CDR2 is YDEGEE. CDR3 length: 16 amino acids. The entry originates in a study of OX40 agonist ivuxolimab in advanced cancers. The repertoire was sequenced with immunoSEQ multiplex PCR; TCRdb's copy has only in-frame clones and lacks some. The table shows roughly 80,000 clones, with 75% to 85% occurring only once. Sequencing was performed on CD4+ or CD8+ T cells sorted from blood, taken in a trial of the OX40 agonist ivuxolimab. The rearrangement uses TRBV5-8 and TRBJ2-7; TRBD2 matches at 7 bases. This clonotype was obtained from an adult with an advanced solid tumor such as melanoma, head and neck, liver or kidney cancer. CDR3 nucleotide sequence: TGTGCCAGCAGCCAGAGGCGAGCGGGGACGTCCTACGAGCAGTACTTC. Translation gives CASSQRRAGTSYEQYF.